The 19 T cell receptor beta chains reported below all come from one sample, sequenced in a study of Ad26.COV2.S vaccination and SARS-CoV-2 variants. The treatment: approximately 18 received Ad26.COV2.S at low or high dose, single or two shots; roughly five received placebo; per-sample allocation not given. Collection of samples fell on day 63 after the first vaccine or placebo injection. Repertoires were generated with immunoSEQ multiplex PCR, while TCRdb's copy carries only in-frame clones and drops some. The data hold about 440,000 clones, with about 90% observed a single time. Sequenced material: peripheral blood, taken in a trial of Ad26.COV2.S vaccine versus placebo. All receptors come from a person aged 18-60 years who received the Ad26.COV2.S COVID-19 vaccine or a placebo.

This clone was found once. The chain carries TRBV5-1 and TRBJ2-1, with D perhaps TRBD2 (7 bases). Deletions cut 4 bases from V and 7 bases from J, with 21 bases between. CDR1 and CDR2 (germline): SGHRS, YFSETQ. This CDR3 region has 16 residues. The CDR3: CASSPPGGGDKNEQFF. In nucleotides, the CDR3 is TGCGCCAGCAGCCCCCCGGGGGGCGGGGACAAGAATGAGCAGTTCTTC.

The chain joins TRBV2 to TRBJ2-2; D unclear. The CDR3 runs to 15 residues. The germline V gene encodes CDR1 SNHLY and CDR2 FYNNEI. V was trimmed by 4 bases and J by 0 bases, leaving 9 bases between them. The chain's CDR3 is CASSVMATNTGELFF. In DNA, the CDR3 is TGTGCCAGCAGTGTTATGGCGACGAACACCGGGGAGCTGTTTTTT.

J is TRBJ2-1 and V is TRBV7-2; D is possibly TRBD1 (5 bases). Trimming took 5 bases from V and 12 from J, leaving 20 bases between them. The CDR3 has 14 amino acids. Germline CDR1 and CDR2: SGHTA and FQGNSA. The CDR3 coding sequence is TGTGCCAGCAGCCCCACAAGGACAACGGTTGTGCAGTTCTTC. Amino acid sequence: CASSPTRTTVVQFF.

The chain combines TRBV9 with TRBJ2-3, with TRBD2 matching 10 bases. J gave up 3 bases and V 0 bases, and 4 bases lay outside the gene matches. Looked up from germline, CDR1 is SGDLS and CDR2 is YYNGEE. The CDR3 totals 16 residues. The CDR3 DNA is TGTGCCAGCAGCGTAGCGGCTAGCGGGGGTACAGATACGCAGTATTTT. Its translation is CASSVAASGGTDTQYF.

The chain recombines TRBV7-9 with TRBJ2-7, with D perhaps TRBD2 (5 bases). The germline V gene encodes CDR1 SEHNR and CDR2 FQNEAQ (reference sequence). V lost 1 base to trimming and J lost 2 bases, with 9 bases between them. The length of the CDR3 is 14 residues. The CDR3 region has the DNA TGTGCCAGCAGCTTAGTGGGAGCAGCCTACGAGCAGTACTTC. The encoded protein is CASSLVGAAYEQYF.

This chain uses TRBV6-5 with TRBJ2-3; perhaps TRBD1 as D (7 bases). CDR3 size: 14 residues. V lost 6 bases and J 1 base, leaving 11 bases between the germline ends. The germline V gene has CDR1 MNHEY and CDR2 SVGAGI. CDR3 protein: CASSAGQRTDTQYF. In DNA, the CDR3 is TGTGCCAGCAGCGCGGGACAGCGCACAGATACGCAGTATTTT.

This rearrangement joins TRBV9 to TRBJ2-1, with D possibly TRBD2 on 5 matching bases. Germline V gives CDR1 SGDLS, CDR2 YYNGEE. The CDR3 extends over 13 amino acids. Trimming removed 0 bases at V and 8 bases at J, with 9 bases between. CDR3 region: CASSVDGNHEQFF. The CDR3 coding sequence is TGTGCCAGCAGCGTAGACGGGAATCATGAGCAGTTCTTC.

This clone was recorded only once. The genes are TRBV27 and TRBJ1-1, with D perhaps matching TRBD1 (5 bases). This CDR3 region has 12 residues. The V gene lost 5 bases and the J gene lost 6 bases, with 10 bases spanning the gap. In germline, CDR1 is MNHEY, CDR2 SMNVEV (reference sequence). This CDR3 reads CASSRGRAEAFF. The CDR3 nucleotides read TGTGCCAGCAGTCGGGGGAGGGCTGAAGCTTTCTTT.

This sequence joins TRBV5-1 and TRBJ2-7; D is unclear. This CDR3 has 14 amino acids. Germline assignment: CDR1 SGHRS and CDR2 YFSETQ. The V end was cut by 4 bases, the J end by 2 bases, with 13 bases between. This CDR3 reads CASSRENPPYEQYF. The CDR3 region has the DNA TGCGCCAGCAGCAGAGAAAACCCCCCCTACGAGCAGTACTTC.

The chain recombines TRBV20-1 with TRBJ2-7; TRBD2 aligns across 8 bases. V gave up 3 bases and J gave up 5 bases; unmatched junction bases: 9. The CDR3 totals 14 residues. Germline V gene data show CDR1 as DFQATT and CDR2 as SNEGSKA (reference sequence). Here the CDR3 reads CSASSASGSDEQYF. In DNA, the CDR3 is TGCAGTGCTAGTTCGGCTAGCGGGTCCGACGAGCAGTACTTC.

V usage is TRBV7-9 and J usage is TRBJ2-2; D unclear. V gave up 0 bases and J gave up 0 bases, with 5 bases separating them. This CDR3 is built from 15 residues. From germline, CDR1 is SEHNR and CDR2 FQNEAQ (reference sequence). The CDR3, as DNA: TGTGCCAGCAGCTTAGCGAAGACGAACACCGGGGAGCTGTTTTTT. Translated, it gives CASSLAKTNTGELFF. Together with reference TRBV7-9 and TRBJ2-2, the CDR3 gives the full variable domain: DTGVSQNPRHKITKRGQNVTFRCDPISEHNRLYWYRQTLGQGPEFLTYFQNEAQLEKSRLLSDRFSAERPKGSFSTLEIQRTEQGDSAMYLCASSLAKTNTGELFFGEGSRLTVL.

The chain is built from TRBV6-2 or TRBV6-3 and TRBJ2-1, with no clear D. CDR3 length equals 12 residues. Germline V gene sequence: CDR1 MNHEY, CDR2 SVGEGT. V was shortened by 3 bases and J by 9 bases, with 9 bases between the two germline ends. This CDR3 is CASSYTLPEQFF. CDR3 nucleotide sequence: TGTGCCAGCAGTTATACTCTACCTGAGCAGTTCTTC.

This chain connects TRBV4-1 to TRBJ2-1; D is unclear. Trimming stripped 0 bases from V and 4 bases from J, with 10 bases between. The CDR3 sequence is 15 residues long. Germline V gene sequence: CDR1 MGHRA, CDR2 YSYEKL. The CDR3 protein is CASSQDKPEYNEQFF. The CDR3 DNA is TGCGCCAGCAGCCAAGATAAACCCGAGTACAATGAGCAGTTCTTC.

As regards this clone: The sample has other DNA sequences that encode this CDR3 too. The chain carries TRBV28 and TRBJ2-7, with D perhaps TRBD1 or TRBD2 (5 bases each). This CDR3 is built from 14 residues. Germline V CDR1 and CDR2: MDHEN, SYDVKM. V was pared by 6 bases and J by 2 bases, with 14 bases between. For the CDR3, the DNA is TGTGCCAGCAGCCCCGGACGGGGACCCTACGAGCAGTACTTC. Translating it yields CASSPGRGPYEQYF. Full variable domain (remainder filled in from reference TRBV28 and TRBJ2-7): DVKVTQSSRYLVKRTGEKVFLECVQDMDHENMFWYRQDPGLGLRLIYFSYDVKMKEKGDIPEGYSVSREKKERFSLILESASTNQTSMYLCASSPGRGPYEQYFGPGTRLTVT.

V is TRBV27 and J is TRBJ2-7, with 7 bases fitting TRBD1. Trimming removed 3 bases from V and 3 bases from J; junction bases left unmatched: 5. The CDR3 length is 14 residues. The V gene's germline CDR1 is MNHEY and CDR2 SMNVEV (reference sequence). CDR3 nucleotides: TGTGCCAGCAGTTTTCGCCAGGGGGTCTACGAGCAGTACTTC. Protein: CASSFRQGVYEQYF.

The chain is built from TRBV18 and TRBJ1-3; D might be TRBD1 (5 bases). The CDR3 has 15 amino acids. The germline V gene encodes CDR1 KGHSH and CDR2 LQKENI. Trimming left V 5 bases short and J 0 bases short, with 11 bases between. The DNA for the CDR3 is TGTGCCAGCTCAGTCGACAGAGTCTCTGGAAACACCATATATTTT. This translates into CASSVDRVSGNTIYF.

CDR3 in amino acids: CASSGDPSGGKLFF. In DNA form, the CDR3 reads TGTGCCAGCAGCGGCGATCCGAGCGGGGGAAAACTGTTTTTT. The chain uses TRBV5-4 and TRBJ1-4; D is possibly TRBD1 (5 bases). Germline V gene data show CDR1 as SGHNT and CDR2 as YYREEE (reference sequence). Trimming left V 4 bases short and J 10 bases short, with 17 bases between. CDR3 length: 14 residues. Full variable domain (missing parts from reference TRBV5-4 and TRBJ1-4): ETGVTQSPTHLIKTRGQQVTLRCSSQSGHNTVSWYQQALGQGPQFIFQYYREEENGRGNFPPRFSGLQFPNYSSELNVNALELDDSALYLCASSGDPSGGKLFFGSGTQLSVL.

The V gene is TRBV19, the J gene TRBJ1-5; D not resolved. Trimming removed 7 bases from V and 6 bases from J, with 16 bases in between. Germline CDR1 is LNHDA and CDR2 is SQIVND (reference sequence). The CDR3 totals 14 residues. CDR3 protein: CASIASGYSQPQHF. For the CDR3, the DNA is TGTGCCAGTATCGCAAGCGGGTACAGTCAGCCCCAGCATTTT.

This chain's CDR3 is CASSYSNPVGNQPQHF. The CDR3 nucleotides are TGTGCCAGCAGTTACTCGAATCCGGTAGGGAATCAGCCCCAGCATTTT. V gene TRBV6-2 or TRBV6-3 combines with J gene TRBJ1-5, with D uncertain. This CDR3 has 16 residues. V lost 0 bases to trimming and J lost 4 bases, with 13 bases between them. Germline values: CDR1 MNHEY, CDR2 SVGEGT.